This T cell receptor (beta chain) was recorded in a study of resident and recirculating memory T cells in vitiligo. Only in-frame clones appear in the TCRdb table, and some are missing; sequencing was by immunoSEQ multiplex PCR. This sample has more than 65,000 clones, with more than 85% found just once. V lost 10 bases, J lost 7 bases, and 16 bases stayed unmatched. This CDR3 has 14 residues. Germline V gene sequence: CDR1 SGHRS, CDR2 YFSETQ. Anyone treated within the previous three months was excluded. The receptor was derived from a male donor with vitiligo. This chain links TRBV5-1 with TRBJ1-2; 7 bases match TRBD1. The sequenced sample consisted of blood. The DNA for the CDR3 is TGCGCCTCGAAACAGGGGCCATTTGAGGGTGGCTACACCTTC. It is translated as CASKQGPFEGGYTF.